The clone carrying this T cell receptor beta chain was picked up one time. The data were obtained in a study of blood T cell repertoires in COVID-19. Study-wide context: The United States, Italy and Spain supplied acute and convalescent COVID-19 samples. The cDNA or gDNA used as material had been derived from T cells, B-cell-depleted T cells, or PBMCs.

Under the authors' procedure: Quantification of nucleated cells was approximated via reference gene primer amplification. The protocol was immunoSEQ multiplex PCR, while the TCRdb copy is restricted to in-frame clones and leaves out a portion. The DNA gave D and trimming, while V, J and clone size come from that table. The profile shows about 94,000 clones, about four fifths of them singletons. In germline, CDR1 is SGHNT, CDR2 YYREEE (reference sequence). The V and J ends lost 0 bases and 4 bases, in that order; junction bases with no gene match: 0. The CDR3 is made up of 14 amino acids. V gene TRBV5-4 combines with J gene TRBJ1-5; 8 bases line up with TRBD1. Sequencing was performed on peripheral blood. The source of this sequence is a man in his 60s with acute or convalescent COVID-19. For the CDR3, the DNA is TGTGCCAGCAGCTTGGGGACAGGGAATCAGCCCCAGCATTTT. This sequence encodes CASSLGTGNQPQHF.